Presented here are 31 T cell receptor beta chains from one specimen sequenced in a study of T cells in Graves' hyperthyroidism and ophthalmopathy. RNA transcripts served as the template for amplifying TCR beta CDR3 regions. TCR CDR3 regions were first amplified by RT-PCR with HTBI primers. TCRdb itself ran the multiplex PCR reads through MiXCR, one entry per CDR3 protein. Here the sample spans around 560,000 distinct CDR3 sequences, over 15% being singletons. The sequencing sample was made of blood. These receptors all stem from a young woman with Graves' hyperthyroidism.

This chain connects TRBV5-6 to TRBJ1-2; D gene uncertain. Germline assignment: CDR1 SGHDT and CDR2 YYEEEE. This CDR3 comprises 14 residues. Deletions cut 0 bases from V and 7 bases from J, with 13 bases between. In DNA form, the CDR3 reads TGTGCCAGCAGCTTGGCGATCGCCCCTGCTGGCTACACCTTC. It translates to CASSLAIAPAGYTF.

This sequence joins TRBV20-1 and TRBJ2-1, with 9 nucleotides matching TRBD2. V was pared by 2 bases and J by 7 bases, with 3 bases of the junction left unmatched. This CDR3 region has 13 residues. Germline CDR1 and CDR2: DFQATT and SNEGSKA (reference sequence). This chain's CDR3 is CSARRREGNEQFF. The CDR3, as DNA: TGCAGTGCTAGACGGCGGGAGGGTAATGAGCAGTTCTTC.

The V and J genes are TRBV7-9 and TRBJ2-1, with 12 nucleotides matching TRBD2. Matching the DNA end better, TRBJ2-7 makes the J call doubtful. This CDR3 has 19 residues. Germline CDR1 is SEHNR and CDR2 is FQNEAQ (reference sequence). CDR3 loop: CASSSETRRTSGIYNEQYF. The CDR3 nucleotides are TGTGCCAGCAGCTCCGAAACGCGTAGGACTAGCGGGATCTACAATGAGCAGTACTTC.

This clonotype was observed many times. In nucleotides, the CDR3 is TGTGCCAGCAGTTACTCCAAGGGCTTGGGGCCCCAGCATTTT. It encodes CASSYSKGLGPQHF. This sequence joins TRBV6-5 and TRBJ1-5; D gene uncertain. V dropped 0 bases and J dropped 9 bases, with 12 bases sitting between them. Germline V gene lookup returns CDR1 MNHEY and CDR2 SVGAGI. CDR3 length: 14 amino acids.

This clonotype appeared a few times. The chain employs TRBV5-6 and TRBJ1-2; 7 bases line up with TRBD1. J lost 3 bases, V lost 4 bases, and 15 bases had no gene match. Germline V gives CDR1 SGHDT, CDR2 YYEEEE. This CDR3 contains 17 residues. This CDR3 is CASSLGTASLVYYGYTF. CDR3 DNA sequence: TGTGCCAGCAGCCTCGGGACAGCGTCCCTCGTATACTATGGCTACACCTTC.

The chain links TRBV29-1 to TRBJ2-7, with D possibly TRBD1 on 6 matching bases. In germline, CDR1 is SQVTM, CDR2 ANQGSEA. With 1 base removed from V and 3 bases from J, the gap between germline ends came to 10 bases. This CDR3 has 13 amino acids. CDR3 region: CSVEGPRGYEQYF. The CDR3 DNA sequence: TGCAGCGTTGAAGGGCCCAGGGGCTACGAGCAGTACTTC.

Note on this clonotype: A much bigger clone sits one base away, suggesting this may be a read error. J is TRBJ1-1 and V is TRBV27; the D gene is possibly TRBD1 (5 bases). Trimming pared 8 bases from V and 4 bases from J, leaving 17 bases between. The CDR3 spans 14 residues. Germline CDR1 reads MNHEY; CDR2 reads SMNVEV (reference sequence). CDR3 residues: CASPYCGGATEAFF. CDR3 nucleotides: TGTGCCAGCCCTTATTGCGGCGGGGCCACTGAAGCTTTCTTT.

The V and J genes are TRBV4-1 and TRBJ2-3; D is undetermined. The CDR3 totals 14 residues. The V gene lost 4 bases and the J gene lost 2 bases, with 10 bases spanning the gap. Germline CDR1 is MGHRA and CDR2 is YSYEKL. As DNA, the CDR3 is TGCGCCAGCAGCCCCGCGAGTCTCACAGATACGCAGTATTTT. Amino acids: CASSPASLTDTQYF.

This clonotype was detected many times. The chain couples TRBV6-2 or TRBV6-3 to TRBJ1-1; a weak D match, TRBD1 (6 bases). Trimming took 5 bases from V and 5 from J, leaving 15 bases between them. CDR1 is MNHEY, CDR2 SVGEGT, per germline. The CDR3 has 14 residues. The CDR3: CASSIMRGTTEAFF. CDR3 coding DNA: TGTGCCAGCAGTATCATGAGGGGGACGACTGAAGCTTTCTTT.

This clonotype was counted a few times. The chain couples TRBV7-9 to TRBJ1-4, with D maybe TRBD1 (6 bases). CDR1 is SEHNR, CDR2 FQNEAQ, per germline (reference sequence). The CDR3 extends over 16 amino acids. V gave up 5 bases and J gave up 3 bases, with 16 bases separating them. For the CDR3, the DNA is TGTGCCAGCAGCCAGCCGCGACAGGAGTCTAATGAAAAACTGTTTTTT. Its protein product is CASSQPRQESNEKLFF.

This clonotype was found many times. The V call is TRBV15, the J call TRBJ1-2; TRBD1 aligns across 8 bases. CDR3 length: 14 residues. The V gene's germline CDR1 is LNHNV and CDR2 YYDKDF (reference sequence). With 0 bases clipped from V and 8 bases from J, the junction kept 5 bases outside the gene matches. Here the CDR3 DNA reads TGTGCCACCAGCAGAGATCTACAGGGGGAAGGCTACACCTTC. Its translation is CATSRDLQGEGYTF. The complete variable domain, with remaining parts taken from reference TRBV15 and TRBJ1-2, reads DAMVIQNPRYQVTQFGKPVTLSCSQTLNHNVMYWYQQKSSQAPKLLFHYYDKDFNNEADTPDNFQSRRPNTSFCFLDIRSPGLGDTAMYLCATSRDLQGEGYTFGSGTRLTVV.

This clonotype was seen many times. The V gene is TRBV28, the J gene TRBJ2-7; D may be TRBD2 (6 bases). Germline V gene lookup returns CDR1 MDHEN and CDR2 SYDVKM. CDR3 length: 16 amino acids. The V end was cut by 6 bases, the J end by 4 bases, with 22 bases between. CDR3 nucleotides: TGTGCCAGCAGGCCCCTCGGTCGTGAGGGAGGTTACGAGCAGTACTTC. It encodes CASRPLGREGGYEQYF.

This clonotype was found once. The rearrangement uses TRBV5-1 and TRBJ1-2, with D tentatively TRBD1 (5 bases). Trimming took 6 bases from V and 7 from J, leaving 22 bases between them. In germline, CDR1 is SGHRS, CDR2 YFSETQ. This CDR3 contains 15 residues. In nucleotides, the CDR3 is TGCGCCAGCACTCATAACTCCAGGGCCATGGGTGGCTACACCTTC. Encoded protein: CASTHNSRAMGGYTF.

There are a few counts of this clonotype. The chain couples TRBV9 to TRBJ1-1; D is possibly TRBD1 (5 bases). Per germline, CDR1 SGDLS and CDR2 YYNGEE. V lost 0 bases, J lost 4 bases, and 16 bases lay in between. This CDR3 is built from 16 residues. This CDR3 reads CASSVGGRVSSTEAFF. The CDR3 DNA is TGTGCCAGCAGCGTAGGCGGCAGGGTATCAAGCACTGAAGCTTTCTTT. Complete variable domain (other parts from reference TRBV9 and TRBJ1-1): DSGVTQTPKHLITATGQRVTLRCSPRSGDLSVYWYQQSLDQGLQFLIQYYNGEERAKGNILERFSAQQFPDLHSELNLSSLELGDSALYFCASSVGGRVSSTEAFFGQGTRLTVV.

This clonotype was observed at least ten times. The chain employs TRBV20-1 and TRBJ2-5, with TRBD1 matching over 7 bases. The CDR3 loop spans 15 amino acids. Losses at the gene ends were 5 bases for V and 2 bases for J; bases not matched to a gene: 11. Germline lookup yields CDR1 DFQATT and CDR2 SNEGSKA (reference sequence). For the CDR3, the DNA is TGCAGTGCTCTTCCCGCCCGACAGGGTCAAGAGACCCAGTACTTC. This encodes CSALPARQGQETQYF.

DNA for the CDR3: TGCAGCGTTGATGTGCACGGGTCCCATGGCTACACCTTC. Amino acids: CSVDVHGSHGYTF. The V and J genes are TRBV29-1 and TRBJ1-2; unclear D gene. The CDR3 is made up of 13 amino acids. Germline lookup yields CDR1 SQVTM and CDR2 ANQGSEA. V dropped 3 bases and J dropped 6 bases, with 14 bases sitting between them.

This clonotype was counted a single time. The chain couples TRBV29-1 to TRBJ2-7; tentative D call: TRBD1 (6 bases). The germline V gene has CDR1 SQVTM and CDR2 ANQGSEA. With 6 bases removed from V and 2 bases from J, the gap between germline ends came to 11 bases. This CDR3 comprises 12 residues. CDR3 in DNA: TGCAGCGTCATAACAGGGCCCTACGAGCAGTACTTC. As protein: CSVITGPYEQYF.

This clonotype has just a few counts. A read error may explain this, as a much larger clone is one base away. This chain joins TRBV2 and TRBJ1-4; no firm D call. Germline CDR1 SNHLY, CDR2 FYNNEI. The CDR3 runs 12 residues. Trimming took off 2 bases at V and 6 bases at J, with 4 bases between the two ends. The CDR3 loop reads CASSEQDEKLFF. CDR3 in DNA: TGTGCCAGCAGTGAACAAGATGAAAAACTGTTTTTT.

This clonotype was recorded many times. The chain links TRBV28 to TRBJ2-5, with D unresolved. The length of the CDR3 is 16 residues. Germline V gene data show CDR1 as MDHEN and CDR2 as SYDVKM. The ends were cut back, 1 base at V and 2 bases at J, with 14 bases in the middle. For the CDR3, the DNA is TGTGCCAGCAGTTTATCCCCCCATGGGTCACAAGAGACCCAGTACTTC. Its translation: CASSLSPHGSQETQYF.

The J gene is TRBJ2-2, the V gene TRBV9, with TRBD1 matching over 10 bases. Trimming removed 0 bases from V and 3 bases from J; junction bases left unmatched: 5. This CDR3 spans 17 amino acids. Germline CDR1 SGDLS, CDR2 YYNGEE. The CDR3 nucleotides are TGTGCCAGCAGCGTAGTCGCCGGGACAGGGGACACCGGGGAGCTGTTTTTT. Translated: CASSVVAGTGDTGELFF. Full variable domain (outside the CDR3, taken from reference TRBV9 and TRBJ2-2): DSGVTQTPKHLITATGQRVTLRCSPRSGDLSVYWYQQSLDQGLQFLIQYYNGEERAKGNILERFSAQQFPDLHSELNLSSLELGDSALYFCASSVVAGTGDTGELFFGEGSRLTVL.

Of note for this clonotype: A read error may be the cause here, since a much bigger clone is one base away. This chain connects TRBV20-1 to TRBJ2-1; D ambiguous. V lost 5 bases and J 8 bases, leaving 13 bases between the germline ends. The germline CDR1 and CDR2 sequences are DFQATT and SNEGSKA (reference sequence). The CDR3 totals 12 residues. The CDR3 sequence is CSASTPGDEQFF. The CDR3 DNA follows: TGCAGTGCTTCGACCCCGGGCGATGAGCAGTTCTTC.

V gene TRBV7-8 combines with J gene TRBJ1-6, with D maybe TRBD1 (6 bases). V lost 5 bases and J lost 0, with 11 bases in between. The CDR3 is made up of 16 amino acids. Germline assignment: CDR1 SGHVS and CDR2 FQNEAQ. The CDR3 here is CASSPLQGSYNSPLHF. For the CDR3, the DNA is TGTGCCAGCAGCCCGCTACAGGGCTCCTATAATTCACCCCTCCACTTT.

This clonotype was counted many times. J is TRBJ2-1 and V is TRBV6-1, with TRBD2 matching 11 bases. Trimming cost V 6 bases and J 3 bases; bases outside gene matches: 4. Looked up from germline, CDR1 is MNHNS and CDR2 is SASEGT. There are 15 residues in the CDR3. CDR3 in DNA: TGTGCCAGCAGCACTACTAGCGGGGGCTACAATGAGCAGTTCTTC. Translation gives CASSTTSGGYNEQFF.

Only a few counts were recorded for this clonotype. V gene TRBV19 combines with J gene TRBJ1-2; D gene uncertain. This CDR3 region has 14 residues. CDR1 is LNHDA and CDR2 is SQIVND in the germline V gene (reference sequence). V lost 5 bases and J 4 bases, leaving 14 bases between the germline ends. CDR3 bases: TGTGCCAGTAGTCCCCTCGAGGGCGCCTATGGCTACACCTTC. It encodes CASSPLEGAYGYTF.

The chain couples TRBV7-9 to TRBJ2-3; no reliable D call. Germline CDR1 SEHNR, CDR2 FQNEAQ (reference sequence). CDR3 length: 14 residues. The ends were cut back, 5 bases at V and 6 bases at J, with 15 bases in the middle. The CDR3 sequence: CASSKDGRTDTQYF. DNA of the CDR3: TGTGCCAGCAGCAAGGATGGGCGTACGGATACGCAGTATTTT.

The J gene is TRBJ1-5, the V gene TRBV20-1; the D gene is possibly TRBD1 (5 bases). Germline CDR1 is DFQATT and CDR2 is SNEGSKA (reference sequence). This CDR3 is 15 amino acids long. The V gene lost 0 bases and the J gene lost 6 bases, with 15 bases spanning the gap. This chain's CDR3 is CSARDRARGAQPQHF. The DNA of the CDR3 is TGCAGTGCTAGAGATCGAGCGAGGGGCGCTCAGCCCCAGCATTTT.

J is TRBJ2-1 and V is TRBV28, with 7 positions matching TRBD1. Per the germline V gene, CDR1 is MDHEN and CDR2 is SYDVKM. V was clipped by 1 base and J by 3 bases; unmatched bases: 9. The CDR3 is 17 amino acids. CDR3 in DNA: TGTGCCAGCAGTTTATACCGGGACAGTCTAATCTACAATGAGCAGTTCTTC. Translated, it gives CASSLYRDSLIYNEQFF.

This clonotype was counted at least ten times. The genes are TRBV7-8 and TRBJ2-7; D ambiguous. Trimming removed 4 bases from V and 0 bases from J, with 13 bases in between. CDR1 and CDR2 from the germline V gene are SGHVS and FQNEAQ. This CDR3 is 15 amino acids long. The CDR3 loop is CASSYVDMSSYEQYF. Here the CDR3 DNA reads TGTGCCAGCAGCTACGTCGACATGAGCTCCTACGAGCAGTACTTC.

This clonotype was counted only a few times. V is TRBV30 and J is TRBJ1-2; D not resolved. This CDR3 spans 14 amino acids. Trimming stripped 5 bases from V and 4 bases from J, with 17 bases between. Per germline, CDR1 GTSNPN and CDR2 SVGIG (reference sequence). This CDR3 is CAWENFGFGYGYTF. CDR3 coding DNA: TGTGCCTGGGAAAACTTTGGGTTCGGCTATGGCTACACCTTC.

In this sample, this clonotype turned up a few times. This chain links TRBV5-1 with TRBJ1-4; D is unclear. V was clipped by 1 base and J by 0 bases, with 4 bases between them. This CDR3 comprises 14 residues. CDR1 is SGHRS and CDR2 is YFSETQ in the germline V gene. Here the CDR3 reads CASSLLATNEKLFF. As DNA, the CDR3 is TGCGCCAGCAGCTTGTTAGCAACTAATGAAAAACTGTTTTTT. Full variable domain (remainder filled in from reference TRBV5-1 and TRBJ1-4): KAGVTQTPRYLIKTRGQQVTLSCSPISGHRSVSWYQQTPGQGLQFLFEYFSETQRNKGNFPGRFSGRQFSNSRSEMNVSTLELGDSALYLCASSLLATNEKLFFGSGTQLSVL.

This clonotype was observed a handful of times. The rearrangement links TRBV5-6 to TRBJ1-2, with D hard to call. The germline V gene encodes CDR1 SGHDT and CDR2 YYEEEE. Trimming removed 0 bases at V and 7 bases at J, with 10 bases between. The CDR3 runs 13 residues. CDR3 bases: TGTGCCAGCAGCTTGGAATTTCCCCGTGGCTACACCTTC. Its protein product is CASSLEFPRGYTF.